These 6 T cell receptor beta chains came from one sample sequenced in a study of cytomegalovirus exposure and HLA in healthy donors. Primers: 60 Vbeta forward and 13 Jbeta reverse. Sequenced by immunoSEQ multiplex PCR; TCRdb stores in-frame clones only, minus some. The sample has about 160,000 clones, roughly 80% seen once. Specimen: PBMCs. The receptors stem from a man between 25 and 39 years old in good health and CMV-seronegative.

This CDR3 is CASSILGEGGELFF. The CDR3 DNA is TGTGCCAGTAGTATTCTCGGGGAAGGCGGGGAGCTGTTTTTT. This sequence joins TRBV19 and TRBJ2-2, with D maybe TRBD2 (5 bases). CDR3 length: 14 amino acids. V was clipped by 3 bases and J by 7 bases, with 12 bases between them. Germline assignment: CDR1 LNHDA and CDR2 SQIVND (reference sequence).

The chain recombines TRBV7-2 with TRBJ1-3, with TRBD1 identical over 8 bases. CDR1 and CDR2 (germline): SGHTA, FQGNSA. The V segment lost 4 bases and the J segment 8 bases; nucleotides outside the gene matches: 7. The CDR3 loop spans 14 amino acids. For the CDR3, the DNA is TGTGCCAGCAGCTGGACAGGGAAGGAATACACCATATATTTT. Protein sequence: CASSWTGKEYTIYF.

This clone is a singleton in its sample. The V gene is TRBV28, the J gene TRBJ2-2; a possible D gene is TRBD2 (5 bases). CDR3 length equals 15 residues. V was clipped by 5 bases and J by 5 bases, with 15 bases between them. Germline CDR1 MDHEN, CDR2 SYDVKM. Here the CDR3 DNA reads TGTGCCAGCAGTCTGACCCGGTCGGGGACCGGGGAGCTGTTTTTT. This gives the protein CASSLTRSGTGELFF. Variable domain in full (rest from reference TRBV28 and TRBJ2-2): DVKVTQSSRYLVKRTGEKVFLECVQDMDHENMFWYRQDPGLGLRLIYFSYDVKMKEKGDIPEGYSVSREKKERFSLILESASTNQTSMYLCASSLTRSGTGELFFGEGSRLTVL.

CDR3 in DNA: TGTGCCAGCAGCCCTACATCAAGCCGGGATGGCTACACCTTC. Protein sequence: CASSPTSSRDGYTF. V is TRBV9 and J is TRBJ1-2, with D unclear. V lost 4 bases, J lost 6 bases, and 16 bases lay in between. CDR3 size: 14 residues. CDR1 is SGDLS, CDR2 YYNGEE, per germline.

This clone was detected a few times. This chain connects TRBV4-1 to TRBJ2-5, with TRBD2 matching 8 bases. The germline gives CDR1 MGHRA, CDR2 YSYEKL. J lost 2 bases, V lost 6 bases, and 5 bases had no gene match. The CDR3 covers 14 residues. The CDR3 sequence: CASRGSGEQETQYF. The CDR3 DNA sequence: TGCGCCAGCAGGGGTAGCGGGGAGCAAGAGACCCAGTACTTC.

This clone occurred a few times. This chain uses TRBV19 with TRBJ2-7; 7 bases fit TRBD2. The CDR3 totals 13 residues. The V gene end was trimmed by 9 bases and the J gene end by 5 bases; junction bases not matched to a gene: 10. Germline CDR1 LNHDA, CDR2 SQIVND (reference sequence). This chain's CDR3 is CASAGLGGDEQYF. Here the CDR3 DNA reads TGTGCCAGCGCAGGACTAGGAGGCGACGAGCAGTACTTC.